The clone carrying this T cell receptor beta chain was counted many times. MiXCR, applied by TCRdb to the RT-PCR reads, yields one record per CDR3 protein. Here the sample spans approximately 720,000 distinct CDR3 sequences, 14% being singletons. V trimming: 6 bases; J trimming: 4 bases; junction bases outside the gene matches: 14. The CDR3 totals 16 residues. The V gene's germline CDR1 is MNHEY and CDR2 SMNVEV (reference sequence). What was sequenced was memory CD4+ T cells from blood. The TCR sequence derives from a female donor in good health, serving as a healthy control. The chain recombines TRBV27 with TRBJ2-5; 7 positions match TRBD2. CDR3 sequence (DNA): TGTGCCAGCAGGAGGGGAGCGGGGATAAATATAGAGACCCAGTACTTC. Protein: CASRRGAGINIETQYF.